This T cell receptor beta chain was captured in a study of cytomegalovirus exposure and HLA in healthy donors (dated by TCRdb to about 2017). Context from the whole study: An earlier analysis of about 530 of the donors reported about 300 Gb of sequence data and 95 million to 140 million unique TCR beta sequences obtained from about 170 million T cells. An early release covering roughly 600 HLA-typed donors comprised 250 to 350 gigabases of sequencing data and some 79 million unique TCR sequences. The genetic ancestry cluster associated with self-reported Caucasian donors included about 84% of the 398 genotyped donors. The aim of the study was to test whether cataloging public T cell receptors could identify signatures of past pathogen exposure. The study used immunosequencing to profile the T cell repertoires of some 600 subjects and linked those repertoires to cytomegalovirus serostatus. Besides the first cohort of hundreds of subjects, a separate validation cohort made up of about 120 different subjects was used. The study combined high-throughput TCR immunosequencing, statistical association of individual TCRs with disease status, and machine learning to predict cytomegalovirus infection status. A later analysis re-examined previously published TCR beta repertoires from roughly 720 donors and added high-resolution HLA genotyping to investigate patterns of TCR occurrence. The later analysis used no new phenotypic data to find candidate immune exposures, relying instead on TCR beta sequences and their occurrence across donors. An earlier analysis of around 580 of the donors used high-throughput TCR beta sequencing to judge whether each TCR beta V gene segment behaved as functional or pseudogenic. Donor age, sex, ethnicity and CMV serostatus were compiled alongside the repertoire data. A later genetic analysis took genome-wide SNP genotypes for about 55% of the 666 donors and used that subset as a discovery cohort. All discovery cohort repertoires had been generated on a single sequencing platform. Class I and class II HLA loci were covered by the typing at four-digit resolution. Typing coverage varied by locus: about 620-630 donors for A, B, C, DRB1 and DQB1; roughly 500 for DQA1; 606 for DPA1; roughly 450 for DPB1. Because of strong linkage in the cohort, 5 or 6 DR-DQ haplotypes were treated as single units for association and clustering. On average, 235,054 unique TCR beta nucleotide sequences were sequenced per donor among 398 genotyped donors of the cohort, with roughly 19% of those sequences being non-productive. Here is what the overall study found, with its caveats: In a later analysis, the rate of TCR association differed among HLA loci, with DRB1 alleles having the most associated TCRs and HLA-C alleles having the fewest. The 87-base-pair reads could not distinguish some IMGT-functional V segments, including TRBV6-2 and TRBV6-3, so those segments were excluded. Because counts were too low, 15 to 20 rarely observed V segments, including chromosome 9 orphons, were excluded from the earlier analysis of 587 of the donors. Correlated functional status among segregating V segments might be attributable to linkage disequilibrium, but an unknown experimental factor could not be ruled out. In the study, 150 to 200 TCR beta chains were listed as associated with cytomegalovirus. The authors suggested that the approach could potentially be extended to other disease states and immunological phenotypes. In a later analysis, HLA-associated TCR beta chains were found to be more clonally expanded and to have lower generation probabilities than equally common non-associated chains. V-gene and J-gene trimming of TCR beta chains was associated with a missense DCLRE1C variant in a later genetic analysis, and the association was replicated in an independent cohort. In this cohort, only TCR beta chains were sequenced, and detectable features were limited by the absence of alpha or paired-chain data. In vitro tests confirmed that a few of the cytomegalovirus-associated TCR beta chains recognize cytomegalovirus antigens. Compared with the approximately 670-donor mean, donors in an Asian-associated ancestry cluster had fewer N-insertions in productive TCRs, according to a later genetic analysis. The sequencing pipeline was judged likely to have produced a cluster of highly shared sequence variants as a technical artifact. A further reported finding was that TCR beta sequences accurately predicted the HLA-A and HLA-B alleles for most subjects in the first cohort. A later analysis associated about 18,000 TCR beta sequences with specific HLA alleles at a false discovery rate of 0.05. CMV serostatus was the only immune exposure information available for the cohort. In an earlier analysis of some 500 of the donors, most TCR beta V segments appeared in productive rearrangements about 90% or about 30% of the time, broadly matching IMGT annotations. Strong co-occurrence of HLA alleles, especially DR and DQ, made assigning TCR associations to individual alleles difficult. Roughly uniform sequencing depth across donors was assumed in presence/absence analyses, although this assumption may not hold. The classifier was reported to diagnose cytomegalovirus status with high specificity and sensitivity in both the original and validation cohorts. In a later analysis, most CMV-associated TCR beta chains were found to appear HLA-restricted, with HLA associations seemingly driven largely by CMV exposure. According to a later analysis, parvovirus B19, influenza, CMV and Epstein-Barr virus appeared linked to several top co-occurrence clusters. Because some donors lacked HLA typing at each locus, the association tests relied only on the typed subset. Most TCR sequences were observed very rarely across donors, whereas some public TCRs were present in many individuals.

A remark on this clone: Its antigen is unknown. It has no much larger one-base neighbor in the sample; base qualities were not kept.

The library came from the immunoSEQ multiplex PCR assay. For the multiplex PCR, a mixture combining 60 forward primers for TCR Vbeta segments and 13 reverse primers for TCR Jbeta segments was used. The CDR3 region of rearranged TCR beta genes was amplified from genomic DNA with a multiplex PCR assay. On the Illumina HiSeq System, the amplified TCR beta libraries were sequenced as 87-base-pair reads. In the original analysis: A later analysis counted some 74 million unique TCR beta chains across the 666 repertoires, and some 12 million of these chains were shared by at least two donors. To remove PCR and sequencing errors, raw reads were error-corrected and collapsed into unique sequences using a nearest-neighbor algorithm that merged closely related sequences. V, D and J gene segments were assigned by aligning CDR3 sequences to IMGT reference sequences. For a sequence to be retained, a match of at least six nucleotides was required to both a V gene segment and a J gene segment. Rearrangements were classified as productive when the CDR3 lacked stop codons and remained in frame with V and J, and all other rearrangements were classified as non-productive. Following IMGT convention, CDR3 was defined as the stretch from the second conserved V-encoded cysteine up to the conserved J-encoded phenylalanine. In an earlier analysis of roughly 610 of the donors, sequences lacking an unambiguous match to a single V gene segment were excluded. In an earlier analysis of roughly 500 of the donors, V segments were called functional above 56.7% productive rearrangements and were called segregating when the between-donor standard deviation exceeded 5%. To diagnose cytomegalovirus status from the catalog of TCR beta chain sequences, a statistical classification framework was built. In a later analysis, TCR nucleotide sequences were compared against IMGT/GENE-DB human TR gene sequences so that V and J genes could be assigned. A later analysis assigned CDR3 sequences and most-parsimonious VDJ recombination scenarios with the TCRdist pipeline. In a later analysis, each TCR beta chain was defined by its CDR3 amino acid sequence together with its V-gene family, and reads lacking a unique V-gene family were excluded. To address suspected cross-contamination and a sequencing artifact, a later analysis removed roughly 640 highly shared, low-generation-probability nucleotide sequences. In a later analysis, a clonal expansion index for each public chain was calculated from normalized within-repertoire ranks of inferred template counts. In a later analysis, generation probabilities were computed with a VDJ recombination model fitted to out-of-frame rearrangements, and the resulting probabilities were checked against IGoR. In a later analysis, hypergeometric tests were used to score TCR-TCR, TCR-HLA and TCR-CMV co-occurrence, with a repertoire-size bias correction applied to TCR pairs. False discovery rates were estimated in a later analysis by permuting HLA or CMV assignments 20 times. A later analysis grouped co-occurring TCRs with DBSCAN, adding TCRdist sequence similarity when clustering within HLA-allele-positive subsets. Co-occurrence clustering excluded repertoires with fewer than 30,000 or more than 120,000 public chains, plus five with anomalous nucleotide sharing. TCRdb stores this immuneACCESS table with in-frame sequences only. Part of the clones is absent; in the studies checked, under half of the shortfall reflects unresolved V genes, and no reason is known for the rest. That table is the source of V, J and clone size, and D and trimming were worked out from the DNA. The sample yields more than 80,000 clones; roughly nine tenths were counted once. The ten top clones hold 9% to 9.5% of the sample.

Its CDR3 holds 12 amino acids, cysteine through phenylalanine. The entry retains the CDR3 DNA only, 36 bases that are in frame from base 1. Per the germline V gene, MNHNS is the CDR1 and SASEGT is the CDR2. V is reduced by 6 bases and J by 8 bases, leaving a spacing of 11 bases between them. The cohort comprised fewer than 750 healthy bone marrow donors. Cohort members were all nominally healthy when sampled, although unrecorded immune exposures were likely present. The donor was CMV seropositive and was included in the group of 270 or so seropositive cohort members. Each donor provided a peripheral blood sample, and peripheral blood mononuclear cells were used for TCR beta sequencing. The Qiagen DNeasy Blood Extraction Kit was used to extract genomic DNA from the blood cell samples.

The chain employs TRBV6-1 and TRBJ2-1; the D gene cannot be resolved reliably. The receptor's source is a man aged 25 to 40 in good health and CMV-seropositive. What was sequenced was PBMCs. The DNA sequence is as follows: TGTGCCAGCAGGCTTAGCCTCCATGAGCAGTTCTTC. This sequence encodes CASRLSLHEQFF.